Below are 22 T cell receptor beta chains sequenced from a single sample in a study of beta chain features in type 1 diabetes (dated by TCRdb to about 2018). The library was built by means of the immunoSEQ multiplex PCR assay. The High Capacity cDNA Reverse Transcription Kit was used to reverse transcribe all of the isolated RNA, meaning that expressed TCRB transcripts were what got sequenced. TCRdb took this table from immuneACCESS and kept in-frame rearrangements with V and J called. Such tables lack part of the clones; where checked against another copy, unresolved V genes explain under half of the gap, and the rest is unexplained. The sample includes 900,000 or so clones, with roughly a sixth observed a single time. About 0.02% of the sample lies in the top ten. The sample was naive CD4+ T cells from blood. The label giving this sample's cell subset or site can be read as: true naive CD4+ T cells. These receptors all come from a woman aged 18-29 years in good health.

This clone showed up just a few times. The rearrangement joins TRBV7-8 to TRBJ1-1; D is uncertain. CDR1 SGHVS and CDR2 FQNEAQ come from the germline V gene. With 1 base removed from V and 4 bases from J, the gap between germline ends came to 10 bases. The CDR3 consists of 14 residues. The CDR3 here is CASSLVEGGTEAFF. The CDR3 region has the DNA TGTGCCAGCAGCTTAGTGGAGGGCGGCACTGAAGCTTTCTTT.

This clone was seen more than once but under ten times. The V gene is TRBV27, the J gene TRBJ2-3; TRBD1 aligns across 8 bases. The V segment lost 3 bases and the J segment 6 bases; nucleotides outside the gene matches: 8. Germline V gives CDR1 MNHEY, CDR2 SMNVEV (reference sequence). This CDR3 is built from 15 residues. The CDR3 nucleotides read TGTGCCAGCAGTTTGATGCAGGGGGCGACGGATACGCAGTATTTT. As protein: CASSLMQGATDTQYF.

The rearrangement uses TRBV7-2 and TRBJ2-3, with 10 bases matching TRBD2. This CDR3 spans 16 amino acids. Germline V gene lookup returns CDR1 SGHTA and CDR2 FQGNSA. The junction had 9 bases not matched to a gene; V was cut back by 5 bases and J by 4 bases. CDR3 DNA: TGTGCCAGCAGCCCAACTACTAGCGGGAATGCAGATACGCAGTATTTT. Translating it yields CASSPTTSGNADTQYF.

This clone was detected a few times. The V call is TRBV7-8, the J call TRBJ1-2, with a possible D match to TRBD1 (6 bases). V was pared by 2 bases and J by 1 base, with 14 bases between. Germline V gives CDR1 SGHVS, CDR2 FQNEAQ. This CDR3 comprises 16 residues. The CDR3 DNA reads TGTGCCAGCAGCTTAAGCAGGGGATATCTTAACTATGGCTACACCTTC. Protein sequence: CASSLSRGYLNYGYTF.

The genes are TRBV28 and TRBJ1-5, with 7 nucleotides matching TRBD1. V shed 4 bases, J shed 1 base, and the junction held 7 bases outside the gene matches. The V gene's germline CDR1 is MDHEN and CDR2 SYDVKM. The CDR3 contains 16 residues. This CDR3 is CASSSASGGSNQPQHF. DNA for the CDR3: TGTGCCAGCAGTTCTGCCTCAGGGGGGAGCAATCAGCCCCAGCATTTT.

The gene calls are TRBV25-1 and TRBJ2-1, with TRBD1 matching over 9 bases. Germline V lookup: CDR1 MGHDK, CDR2 SYGVNS. The CDR3 consists of 15 residues. Trimming at V came to 3 bases and at J to 8 bases, leaving 8 bases not matched to a gene. The CDR3 spells CASSERDRVIDEQFF. In DNA, the CDR3 is TGTGCCAGCAGTGAGAGGGACAGGGTTATAGATGAGCAGTTCTTC. Full variable domain (remainder filled in from reference TRBV25-1 and TRBJ2-1): EADIYQTPRYLVIGTGKKITLECSQTMGHDKMYWYQQDPGMELHLIHYSYGVNSTEKGDLSSESTVSRIRTEHFPLTLESARPSHTSQYLCASSERDRVIDEQFFGPGTRLTVL.

V is TRBV7-2 and J is TRBJ1-2; possible D gene TRBD1, 5 bases. Per germline, CDR1 SGHTA and CDR2 FQGNSA. Trimming pared 4 bases from V and 2 bases from J, leaving 8 bases between. CDR3 size: 13 residues. As DNA, the CDR3 is TGTGCCAGCAGCTGGGGCACAAACTATGGCTACACCTTC. Translated: CASSWGTNYGYTF.

V gene TRBV28 combines with J gene TRBJ1-5; perhaps TRBD1 as D (5 bases). Trimming left V 5 bases short and J 0 bases short, with 17 bases between. This CDR3 comprises 17 residues. CDR1 is MDHEN and CDR2 is SYDVKM in the germline V gene. DNA of the CDR3: TGTGCCAGCAGTAAGCCCGAGCAGGGCTATAGCAATCAGCCCCAGCATTTT. This sequence encodes CASSKPEQGYSNQPQHF.

V is TRBV27 and J is TRBJ2-7; D ambiguous. V was clipped by 4 bases and J by 5 bases, with 18 bases between them. The CDR3 is 15 amino acids. The germline V gene has CDR1 MNHEY and CDR2 SMNVEV (reference sequence). The CDR3 DNA follows: TGTGCCAGCAGTTCCCCCGCGGCAGGCAATCACGAGCAGTACTTC. Its translation is CASSSPAAGNHEQYF.

V usage is TRBV10-3 and J usage is TRBJ1-5; D is unclear. Germline V gives CDR1 ENHRY, CDR2 SYGVKD. The CDR3 is 15 amino acids. V lost 2 bases and J lost 4, with 12 bases in between. CDR3 in DNA: TGTGCCATCAGTGAGGGGCAGACCTTTAATCAGCCCCAGCATTTT. It codes for CAISEGQTFNQPQHF.

V and J are TRBV2 and TRBJ2-2, with D uncertain. This CDR3 comprises 15 residues. V lost 4 bases to trimming and J lost 2 bases, with 11 bases between them. Per the germline V gene, CDR1 is SNHLY and CDR2 is FYNNEI. CDR3 nucleotide sequence: TGTGCCAGCAGTGCGCTGCGGATTAACACCGGGGAGCTGTTTTTT. Translation: CASSALRINTGELFF.

CDR3 in amino acids: CASSYLQGSYNEQFF. In DNA, the CDR3 is TGCGCCAGCAGCTATTTGCAGGGCTCCTACAATGAGCAGTTCTTC. The chain links TRBV5-1 to TRBJ2-1; a weak D match, TRBD1 (5 bases). V was cut by 3 bases and J by 0 bases, with 10 bases left in between. Germline V gene lookup returns CDR1 SGHRS and CDR2 YFSETQ. CDR3 length equals 15 residues.

The CDR3 reads CASSERNELINTEAFF. The CDR3 DNA is TGTGCCAGCAGCGAAAGAAATGAGCTGATTAACACTGAAGCTTTCTTT. The chain joins TRBV7-9 to TRBJ1-1; D gene ambiguous. The CDR3 runs 16 residues. The V gene's germline CDR1 is SEHNR and CDR2 FQNEAQ (reference sequence). Trimming removed 5 bases at V and 2 bases at J, with 18 bases between.

This clone was picked up a small number of times. V is TRBV19 and J is TRBJ1-2; D is possibly TRBD1 (6 bases). V shed 10 bases and J shed 5 bases, with 14 bases lying between them. Germline CDR1 and CDR2: LNHDA and SQIVND (reference sequence). The CDR3 is made up of 12 amino acids. CDR3 sequence reads: CATETGPYGYTF. CDR3 nucleotides: TGTGCCACCGAGACAGGCCCTTATGGCTACACCTTC.

This clone was counted many times. V and J are TRBV21-1 and TRBJ2-4; the table calls TRBD2, which could not be checked here. TRBV21-1 is marked as a pseudogene. The CDR3 is 15 amino acids. CDR3 protein: CASSNLRVAKNIQYF. The CDR3 DNA sequence: TGTGCCAGCAGCAACTTGAGAGTAGCCAAAAACATTCAGTACTTC.

This clone was seen more than once but under ten times. The chain employs TRBV11-1 and TRBJ2-4, with D perhaps assigned TRBD1 or TRBD2 (7 bases each). This CDR3 region has 14 residues. Trimming removed 4 bases at V and 6 bases at J, with 13 bases between. Germline CDR1 SGHAT, CDR2 FQDESV (reference sequence). The CDR3 sequence is CASSSTGEGNIQYF. CDR3 sequence (DNA): TGTGCCAGCAGCTCCACAGGGGAGGGAAACATTCAGTACTTC.

This clone was seen only a few times. The chain combines TRBV7-2 with TRBJ2-2; D perhaps matches TRBD2 (6 bases). The CDR3 totals 15 residues. Per the germline V gene, CDR1 is SGHTA and CDR2 is FQGNSA. Trimming pared 2 bases from V and 1 base from J, leaving 8 bases between. The CDR3 bases are TGTGCCAGCAGCTTAAGTAGCGGGAACACCGGGGAGCTGTTTTTT. Its translation is CASSLSSGNTGELFF.

The chain links TRBV9 to TRBJ1-1; tentatively, D is TRBD1 (5 bases). The CDR3 totals 17 residues. Germline CDR1 SGDLS, CDR2 YYNGEE. The germline V and J ends were trimmed by 4 bases and 3 bases, with 22 bases remaining between them. The CDR3 sequence: CASSFRDGPNTHTEAFF. CDR3 sequence (DNA): TGTGCCAGCAGCTTCCGGGACGGCCCGAACACGCACACTGAAGCTTTCTTT. The full variable domain, its missing parts supplied by reference TRBV9 and TRBJ1-1, is DSGVTQTPKHLITATGQRVTLRCSPRSGDLSVYWYQQSLDQGLQFLIQYYNGEERAKGNILERFSAQQFPDLHSELNLSSLELGDSALYFCASSFRDGPNTHTEAFFGQGTRLTVV.

The chain joins TRBV7-2 to TRBJ2-7; tentative D call: TRBD2 (5 bases). From germline, CDR1 is SGHTA and CDR2 FQGNSA. This CDR3 region has 13 residues. V lost 3 bases and J 7 bases, leaving 13 bases between the germline ends. The CDR3 DNA reads TGTGCCAGCAGCTTCGCCTTAGCGAGGGAGCAGTACTTC. Residues: CASSFALAREQYF.

This clone was counted a few times. V gene TRBV28 combines with J gene TRBJ2-1, with a weak D call TRBD2 (6 bases). The CDR3 loop spans 17 amino acids. The V gene lost 5 bases and the J gene lost 4 bases, with 21 bases spanning the gap. Germline V lookup: CDR1 MDHEN, CDR2 SYDVKM. The CDR3 nucleotides are TGTGCCAGCAGTAAGGAATCCGGGACTCCATGGTACAATGAGCAGTTCTTC. Encoded protein: CASSKESGTPWYNEQFF. The full variable domain, completed using reference TRBV28 and TRBJ2-1, is DVKVTQSSRYLVKRTGEKVFLECVQDMDHENMFWYRQDPGLGLRLIYFSYDVKMKEKGDIPEGYSVSREKKERFSLILESASTNQTSMYLCASSKESGTPWYNEQFFGPGTRLTVL.

The sample holds one count of this clone. The chain links TRBV7-8 to TRBJ2-7, with TRBD2 matching 9 bases. The CDR3 totals 16 residues. Germline assignment: CDR1 SGHVS and CDR2 FQNEAQ. V dropped 7 bases and J dropped 0; count of bases not matched to a gene: 10. The CDR3 protein is CASKLRSGSPSYEQYF. CDR3 DNA sequence: TGTGCCAGCAAATTGCGTAGCGGGAGTCCCTCCTACGAGCAGTACTTC.

The V call is TRBV28, the J call TRBJ2-3, with D perhaps TRBD2 (5 bases). The CDR3 contains 16 residues. Trimming removed 3 bases at V and 4 bases at J, with 17 bases between. Germline CDR1 reads MDHEN; CDR2 reads SYDVKM. CDR3 loop: CASSFSQLDRPDTQYF. The CDR3 nucleotides are TGTGCCAGCAGTTTCTCCCAACTAGATAGGCCAGATACGCAGTATTTT.